This TCR beta chain was obtained from a study of shared clonotypes between healthy human individuals. Overall study context: CD4 naive and CD4 memory each took three plates per donor, while CD8 naive took two and CD8 memory one.

Profiling relied on immunoSEQ multiplex PCR, and the TCRdb table lists in-frame clones only, not all of them. The sample records around 1.6 million clones, under 99% being singletons. Germline assignment: CDR1 SGDLS and CDR2 YYNGEE. With 7 bases clipped from V and 3 bases from J, the junction kept 7 bases outside the gene matches. CDR3 length: 13 amino acids. The sequence derives from a man aged 25-40 years in good health. This chain links TRBV9 with TRBJ2-7; 7 bases are a match to TRBD2. Material for sequencing was naive CD4+ T cells sorted from blood. As to subset: CD45RA+ positively selected. This chain's CDR3 is CASAQGRGYEQYF. The CDR3 DNA reads TGTGCCAGCGCGCAAGGGAGGGGCTACGAGCAGTACTTC.